A single sample gave rise to the 20 T cell receptor beta chains below, sequenced in a study of blood T cell repertoires in COVID-19. This table comes from immunoSEQ multiplex PCR, and its TCRdb copy is limited to in-frame clones, with some not included. The table lists some 150,000 clones, almost 90% of them singletons. What was sequenced was peripheral blood. The origin of the receptors is a woman aged 55-69 years with acute or convalescent COVID-19.

J is TRBJ1-5 and V is TRBV16; D gene unclear. The V and J ends lost 4 bases and 4 bases respectively, with 8 bases between them. Germline lookup yields CDR1 KGHSY and CDR2 FQNENV. The CDR3 has 13 amino acids. The CDR3 DNA is TGTGCCAGCAGCCCGACGGAGAATCAGCCCCAGCATTTT. Translation: CASSPTENQPQHF.

Comments on this clone: The same CDR3 also results from other DNA sequences found in this sample. V is TRBV15 and J is TRBJ1-4; D is undetermined. Trimming took off 0 bases at V and 5 bases at J, with 7 bases between the two ends. The germline gives CDR1 LNHNV, CDR2 YYDKDF (reference sequence). This CDR3 is 14 amino acids long. The CDR3 DNA reads TGTGCCACCAGCAGAGATCGCGGAAATGAAAAACTGTTTTTT. Translated: CATSRDRGNEKLFF.

The chain links TRBV6-2 or TRBV6-3 to TRBJ2-3; the match to TRBD2 covers 8 bases. This CDR3 region has 16 residues. CDR1 and CDR2 (germline): MNHEY, SVGEGT. Trimming cost V 4 bases and J 0 bases; bases outside gene matches: 6. Written as DNA, the CDR3 is TGTGCCAGCAGTTTGCGGGGGGCCAGGAGCACAGATACGCAGTATTTT. Its translation: CASSLRGARSTDTQYF.

This rearrangement joins TRBV5-6 to TRBJ2-5; tentative D call: TRBD1 (5 bases). Looked up from germline, CDR1 is SGHDT and CDR2 is YYEEEE. The germline V and J ends were trimmed by 1 base and 5 bases, with 9 bases remaining between them. This CDR3 spans 13 amino acids. This chain's CDR3 is CASSLFQGETQYF. CDR3 DNA sequence: TGTGCCAGCAGCTTGTTCCAGGGCGAGACCCAGTACTTC.

The rearrangement joins TRBV4-1 to TRBJ1-4; TRBD1 is a possible D gene (6 bases). The CDR3 is 14 residues long. Trimming left V 6 bases short and J 2 bases short, with 10 bases between. Germline CDR1 is MGHRA and CDR2 is YSYEKL. CDR3 nucleotides: TGCGCCAGCAGTCCGGACAGCACTAATGAAAAACTGTTTTTT. Protein: CASSPDSTNEKLFF.

The J gene is TRBJ2-1, the V gene TRBV11-1, with 7 bases lining up with TRBD2. Germline V gives CDR1 SGHAT, CDR2 FQDESV (reference sequence). The CDR3 runs 16 residues. After removal of 5 bases from V and 0 bases from J, the junction contained 7 bases not matched to a gene. Written as DNA, the CDR3 is TGTGCCAGCAGCGGCCGAGCGGGAAGCTCCTACAATGAGCAGTTCTTC. This translates into CASSGRAGSSYNEQFF.

This chain links TRBV19 with TRBJ2-1; TRBD2 matches 16 bases. The CDR3 extends over 16 amino acids. V lost 5 bases, J lost 12 bases, and 10 bases stayed unmatched. The germline gives CDR1 LNHDA, CDR2 SQIVND (reference sequence). The CDR3 bases are TGTGCCAGTAGTTCCCCCGGGACTAGCGGGGGGGTCGGGCAGTTCTTC. Translation gives CASSSPGTSGGVGQFF.

The gene calls are TRBV7-2 and TRBJ2-7; 8 bases agree with TRBD1. The CDR3 has 13 residues. Germline V lookup: CDR1 SGHTA, CDR2 FQGNSA. With V trimmed by 10 bases and J by 5 bases, 10 bases remained unmatched. In DNA, the CDR3 is TGTGCCACCGGGGTGGACAGGGACCACGAGCAGTACTTC. Protein product: CATGVDRDHEQYF.

This chain uses TRBV9 with TRBJ1-4, with D perhaps TRBD1 (5 bases). V gave up 3 bases and J gave up 4 bases, with 16 bases separating them. This CDR3 contains 16 residues. Germline loops: CDR1 SGDLS, CDR2 YYNGEE. As DNA, the CDR3 is TGTGCCAGCAGCGCCGGCGGGGGACTGATTAATGAAAAACTGTTTTTT. It translates to CASSAGGGLINEKLFF.

This clone is a singleton in its sample. V gene TRBV20-1 combines with J gene TRBJ1-2; TRBD1 is a possible D gene (5 bases). Germline loops: CDR1 DFQATT, CDR2 SNEGSKA (reference sequence). The germline V and J ends were trimmed by 3 bases and 8 bases, with 16 bases remaining between them. This CDR3 spans 13 amino acids. The CDR3 nucleotides read TGCAGTGCTAGTTTTCTAGGTTGGGGCGGCTACACCTTC. This encodes CSASFLGWGGYTF.

The rearrangement uses TRBV19 and TRBJ1-4; 8 nucleotides agree with TRBD1. The J segment lost 3 bases and the V segment lost 4 bases, leaving 7 bases of the junction unmatched. The CDR3 length is 16 residues. Germline assignment: CDR1 LNHDA and CDR2 SQIVND (reference sequence). In nucleotides, the CDR3 is TGTGCCAGTAGTACGACAGGGGAAGGAGCTAATGAAAAACTGTTTTTT. Translating gives CASSTTGEGANEKLFF.

V and J are TRBV7-9 and TRBJ1-3; D gene uncertain. V lost 3 bases and J lost 4, with 7 bases in between. CDR3 length: 13 amino acids. The germline CDR1 and CDR2 sequences are SEHNR and FQNEAQ (reference sequence). In DNA, the CDR3 is TGTGCCAGCAGCTTTGAGTGGGGAAACACCATATATTTT. This codes for CASSFEWGNTIYF.

This clone was observed once. The CDR3 here is CASSHPHSTGELFF. The CDR3 bases are TGCGCCAGCAGCCATCCCCACTCAACCGGGGAGCTGTTTTTT. The chain couples TRBV4-1 to TRBJ2-2, with D unresolved. Germline V gene data show CDR1 as MGHRA and CDR2 as YSYEKL. Trimming shortened V by 3 bases and J by 5 bases, and 10 bases separated the two germline ends. This CDR3 has 14 amino acids.

The rearrangement uses TRBV10-3 and TRBJ1-1, with TRBD1 as a possible D gene (6 bases). Germline V gene lookup returns CDR1 ENHRY and CDR2 SYGVKD. V lost 2 bases and J 5 bases, leaving 12 bases between the germline ends. The CDR3 runs to 14 residues. The CDR3 bases are TGTGCCATCAGTGAGCCCCAGGGGCGGACTGAAGCTTTCTTT. Protein: CAISEPQGRTEAFF.

The chain has TRBV6-2 or TRBV6-3 and TRBJ1-5; a weak D match, TRBD1 (5 bases). Trimming removed 4 bases from V and 4 bases from J, with 23 bases in between. CDR1 MNHEY and CDR2 SVGEGT come from the germline V gene. The CDR3 covers 18 residues. The CDR3 nucleotides are TGTGCCAGCAGTTCCCCGGTGGTGGGGCGCATGGGGAATCAGCCCCAGCATTTT. Its translation is CASSSPVVGRMGNQPQHF.

CDR3 region: CSASGETSGGAVLNEQFF. For the CDR3, the DNA is TGCAGTGCTAGTGGTGAGACTAGCGGGGGGGCCGTGTTAAATGAGCAGTTCTTC. The chain has TRBV20-1 and TRBJ2-1; TRBD2 aligns across 14 bases. This CDR3 contains 18 residues. V lost 3 bases, J lost 7 bases, and 14 bases stayed unmatched. Germline V gene data show CDR1 as DFQATT and CDR2 as SNEGSKA (reference sequence).

The V call is TRBV6-6, the J call TRBJ1-1; D remains ambiguous. Trimming removed 2 bases from V and 8 bases from J, with 9 bases in between. The germline V gene encodes CDR1 MNHNY and CDR2 SVGAGI (reference sequence). This CDR3 region has 12 residues. The CDR3 sequence is CASSYLAGEAFF. CDR3 coding DNA: TGTGCCAGCAGTTACCTGGCGGGAGAAGCTTTCTTT.

The J gene is TRBJ2-1, the V gene TRBV9, with TRBD2 matching over 10 bases. The trim removed 0 bases at V and 4 bases at J, leaving 4 bases unmatched. Germline lookup yields CDR1 SGDLS and CDR2 YYNGEE. The CDR3 has 16 amino acids. The CDR3 nucleotides read TGTGCCAGCAGCGTAGATAGCGGGGGGCCTTACAATGAGCAGTTCTTC. It yields the protein CASSVDSGGPYNEQFF.

The genes are TRBV7-2 and TRBJ1-5, with D possibly being TRBD1 (5 bases). The ends were cut back, 3 bases at V and 4 bases at J, with 10 bases in the middle. The CDR3 totals 14 residues. CDR1 SGHTA and CDR2 FQGNSA come from the germline V gene. The CDR3 here is CASSLGDRNQPQHF. The CDR3 DNA sequence: TGTGCCAGCAGCTTGGGTGACAGAAATCAGCCCCAGCATTTT.

This clone occurred a few times. This chain joins TRBV9 and TRBJ2-7; 7 bases align to TRBD1. This CDR3 has 14 amino acids. J was trimmed by 4 bases and V by 3 bases; bases with no gene match: 7. The V gene's germline CDR1 is SGDLS and CDR2 YYNGEE. The CDR3 loop reads CASSERDSLYEQYF. The CDR3 bases are TGTGCCAGCAGCGAGAGGGACAGCCTTTACGAGCAGTACTTC.